These 14 T cell receptor beta chains were all obtained from the same sample, sequenced in a study of T cell repertoires in cytomegalovirus infection. What these receptors recognize is not known. Each CDR3 protein is one row after TCRdb ran MiXCR on the reads. The table records 71,000 or so distinct CDR3 sequences, 20% of them present only once. The sequencing used CD8+ T cells from cultured PBMCs, collected from culture after CMV antigen stimulation. The receptors come from a human donor in good health (CMV status not recorded). Some clones in this sample may be carry-over from other donors' samples.

J is TRBJ2-7 and V is TRBV7-2; 12 bases align to TRBD2. V shed 5 bases and J 5 bases; nucleotides not matched to a gene: 7. The CDR3 is 15 amino acids. The V gene's germline CDR1 is SGHTA and CDR2 FQGNSA. The CDR3, as DNA: TGTGCCAGCAGCGAGACTAGCGGGGGATCGAACGAGCAGTACTTC. This gives the protein CASSETSGGSNEQYF.

The chain links TRBV5-5 to TRBJ2-2, with a possible D match to TRBD1 (5 bases). The V gene's germline CDR1 is SGHKS and CDR2 YYEKEE (reference sequence). V gave up 4 bases and J gave up 0 bases, with 10 bases separating them. This CDR3 contains 15 residues. CDR3 nucleotides: TGTGCCAGCAGCCATACGACAGCGAACACCGGGGAGCTGTTTTTT. As protein: CASSHTTANTGELFF.

This clonotype has only a few counts. The rearrangement uses TRBV6-1 and TRBJ2-5; 12 bases map to TRBD1. The germline V gene encodes CDR1 MNHNS and CDR2 SASEGT. The CDR3 sequence is 16 residues long. V trimming: 4 bases; J trimming: 5 bases; junction bases outside the gene matches: 8. As DNA, the CDR3 is TGTGCCAGCAGTGGCGGGACAGGGGGCTTGAGGGAGACCCAGTACTTC. This encodes CASSGGTGGLRETQYF.

This clonotype has just a few counts. The chain is built from TRBV6-2 or TRBV6-3 and TRBJ2-5, with D tentatively TRBD1 (7 bases). In germline, CDR1 is MNHEY, CDR2 SVGEGT. Trimming took off 0 bases at V and 4 bases at J, with 15 bases between the two ends. This CDR3 is 16 amino acids long. CDR3 nucleotide sequence: TGTGCCAGCAGTTACTCAGGGGGCGGGAAGTTAGAGACCCAGTACTTC. Protein sequence: CASSYSGGGKLETQYF.

This clonotype turned up a few times. The V and J genes are TRBV27 and TRBJ2-2, with D uncertain. The CDR3 is 14 amino acids. Germline CDR1 MNHEY, CDR2 SMNVEV (reference sequence). The V gene lost 0 bases and the J gene lost 5 bases, with 7 bases spanning the gap. The CDR3 spells CASSLSMGTGELFF. The CDR3 DNA reads as TGTGCCAGCAGTTTATCGATGGGGACCGGGGAGCTGTTTTTT.

V gene TRBV19 combines with J gene TRBJ2-5; 8 bases are shared with TRBD1. Unmatched junction bases numbered 9, after V lost 5 bases and J lost 4 bases. The CDR3 contains 15 residues. Germline V lookup: CDR1 LNHDA, CDR2 SQIVND (reference sequence). The CDR3: CASSRGQGGRETQYF. In DNA form, the CDR3 reads TGTGCCAGTAGTCGTGGACAGGGTGGACGAGAGACCCAGTACTTC.

This clonotype occurred a few times. The V gene is TRBV25-1, the J gene TRBJ2-5; TRBD2 matches at 7 bases. The CDR3 loop spans 13 amino acids. CDR1 is MGHDK, CDR2 SYGVNS, per germline. V was clipped by 7 bases and J by 3 bases; unmatched bases: 5. DNA for the CDR3: TGTGCCAGCACCCTAGCGGACGAAGAGACCCAGTACTTC. Protein sequence: CASTLADEETQYF.

This clonotype counts as medium-sized. This chain connects TRBV4-3 to TRBJ2-1, with D possibly TRBD1 on 5 matching bases. Trimming left V 2 bases short and J 5 bases short, with 19 bases between. The CDR3 extends over 17 amino acids. Germline-derived CDR1 and CDR2 are LGHNA and YSLEER. DNA of the CDR3: TGCGCCAGCAGCCAATCCCGGACAAGTCGTCCCGACAATGAGCAGTTCTTC. This translates into CASSQSRTSRPDNEQFF.

This chain links TRBV19 with TRBJ2-1; D unclear. The CDR3 has 15 residues. The V gene's germline CDR1 is LNHDA and CDR2 SQIVND (reference sequence). The V gene lost 1 base and the J gene lost 2 bases, with 9 bases spanning the gap. This chain's CDR3 is CASSIVRVTYNEQFF. The CDR3 bases are TGTGCCAGTAGTATAGTACGGGTAACCTACAATGAGCAGTTCTTC.

A few counts support this clonotype. V usage is TRBV7-9 and J usage is TRBJ1-2; 7 bases align to TRBD1. The V gene end was trimmed by 2 bases and the J gene end by 0 bases; junction bases not matched to a gene: 3. CDR3 length equals 15 residues. Germline CDR1 is SEHNR and CDR2 is FQNEAQ (reference sequence). CDR3 protein: CASSLPGQSNYGYTF. CDR3 sequence (DNA): TGTGCCAGCAGCTTACCGGGACAGTCTAACTATGGCTACACCTTC.

The chain combines TRBV6-5 with TRBJ1-3; possibly TRBD1 for D (6 bases). V gave up 2 bases and J gave up 0 bases, with 20 bases separating them. Germline CDR1 reads MNHEY; CDR2 reads SVGAGI. The CDR3 covers 19 residues. The CDR3 DNA sequence: TGTGCCAGCAGTTACCCGCGAGAGGGGGGCGACGACTCTGGAAACACCATATATTTT. It yields the protein CASSYPREGGDDSGNTIYF.

The chain links TRBV5-1 to TRBJ2-7; D call uncertain. There are 12 residues in the CDR3. The ends were cut back, 5 bases at V and 4 bases at J, with 10 bases in the middle. Germline V CDR1 and CDR2: SGHRS, YFSETQ. The CDR3 protein is CASRGNGYEQYF. The CDR3 DNA follows: TGCGCCAGCAGGGGGAATGGGTACGAGCAGTACTTC. Together with reference TRBV5-1 and TRBJ2-7, the CDR3 gives the full variable domain: KAGVTQTPRYLIKTRGQQVTLSCSPISGHRSVSWYQQTPGQGLQFLFEYFSETQRNKGNFPGRFSGRQFSNSRSEMNVSTLELGDSALYLCASRGNGYEQYFGPGTRLTVT.

This clonotype appeared a few times. This chain connects TRBV6-2 or TRBV6-3 to TRBJ1-5; the D is unclear. The CDR3 totals 16 residues. CDR1 is MNHEY, CDR2 SVGEGT, per germline. Deletions cut 5 bases from V and 0 bases from J, with 14 bases between. CDR3 sequence: CASSEVGLYSNQPQHF. The CDR3 DNA follows: TGTGCCAGCAGTGAAGTCGGCCTATATAGCAATCAGCCCCAGCATTTT.

This clonotype came up a few times. This chain joins TRBV28 and TRBJ1-5; 9 bases fit TRBD1. In germline, CDR1 is MDHEN, CDR2 SYDVKM. After removal of 2 bases from V and 0 bases from J, the junction contained 2 bases not matched to a gene. This CDR3 is 16 amino acids long. CDR3 region: CASSLDRGASNQPQHF. DNA of the CDR3: TGTGCCAGCAGTTTAGACAGGGGGGCTAGCAATCAGCCCCAGCATTTT.